This T cell receptor (beta chain) was recovered during a study of CD4 T cells in relation to SARS-CoV-2 and coronaviruses. Study-wide context: PBMCs were cultured with antigen for roughly nine days before TCR beta sequencing. Patient ages ranged from about 21 to 72, median 38. General study results and limits: Memory recall responses, not primary responses primed in culture, are what the assay detects.

For 10 days, roughly 9.4 x 10^4 sorted CD4+ cells grew with T cell-depleted PBMCs and CEF. Comment on this clone: Its antigen is not identified.

Generated by immunoSEQ multiplex PCR, the TCRdb table keeps only in-frame clones and is missing some. The table includes some 40,000 clones, roughly four fifths detected once. CDR3 length: 16 residues. The ends were cut back, 4 bases at V and 4 bases at J, with 17 bases in the middle. Germline lookup yields CDR1 SGHAT and CDR2 FQNNGV. This clonotype was obtained from an adult with COVID-19. Sequencing was done on a sample of naive CD4+ T cells from PBMCs, cultured in vitro. The subset was: naive CD4+ T cells isolated by negative enrichment. The chain joins TRBV11-2 to TRBJ2-1; possible D gene TRBD2, 6 bases. CDR3 bases: TGTGCCAGCAGCTCCCCCTCGGGAGATTTATACAATGAGCAGTTCTTC. This translates into CASSSPSGDLYNEQFF.